A selection of T cell receptor beta chains follows, all from one sample in a study of blood T cells in healthy people across ages. TCRdb used MiXCR to reprocess the 5' RACE reads, holding one entry per CDR3 protein. Here the sample spans 1.5 million to 2 million distinct CDR3 sequences, around half being singletons. Sequencing was done on a sample of blood. These receptors were taken from a woman aged 35 to 49 in good health. CDR3s include the opening cysteine and the closing phenylalanine or tryptophan. D genes are given only for firm matches. Expanded clones are given a class, and other clones once, few, many or no size at all.

clone size	D gene	J gene	V gene	CDR3 DNA	CDR3 protein
.	.	TRBJ1-1	TRBV6-5	TGTGCCAGCAGTTACTCATCTAGGGTTGGTACTGAAGCTTTCTTT	CASSYSSRVGTEAFF
.	TRBD2	TRBJ2-3	TRBV5-1	TGCGCCAGCAGGCCGACGGGACTAGCGGGGTCAGATACGCAGTATTTT	CASRPTGLAGSDTQYF
.	TRBD1	TRBJ1-1	TRBV4-2	TGTGCCAGCAGCCCGCTGACTGGGGACAGGGGTGAAGCTTTCTTT	CASSPLTGDRGEAFF
.	.	TRBJ2-3	TRBV11-2	TGTGCCAGCAGCTTAGATCTTTTAGGGGGGGGAGCTGGCACAGATACGCAGTATTTT	CASSLDLLGGGAGTDTQYF
.	.	TRBJ1-2	TRBV6-2/TRBV6-3	TGTGCCAGCAGGGAAACGTCTTCTAACTATGGCTACACCTTC	CASRETSSNYGYTF
.	.	TRBJ1-5	TRBV2	TGTGCCAGCACCCGCAGGGGAGGCAACCAGCCCCAGCATTTT	CASTRRGGNQPQHF
few	.	TRBJ2-7	TRBV27	TGTGCCAGCAGTTTTTTTCCGGGCTACGAGCAGTACTTC	CASSFFPGYEQYF
.	.	TRBJ1-6	TRBV7-9	TGTGCCAGCAGCCCTCGGGGGACGACATCCTATAATTCACCCCTCCACTTT	CASSPRGTTSYNSPLHF
.	.	TRBJ2-5	TRBV7-9	TGTGCCAGCAGCTTAGCCCTGGGCGGGGCCCAAGAGACCCAGTACTTC	CASSLALGGAQETQYF
few	TRBD2	TRBJ2-1	TRBV9	TGTGCCAGCAGCGTAGCCGTCAGGGGCGGGGGGGACAATGAGCAGTTCTTC	CASSVAVRGGGDNEQFF
.	TRBD1	TRBJ2-4	TRBV28	TGTGCCAGCAGTTCCCTCAGGGGGCAGGTGGCCAAAAACATTCAGTACTTC	CASSSLRGQVAKNIQYF
.	TRBD1	TRBJ1-2	TRBV6-2/TRBV6-3	TGTGCCAGCAGTCGGAAAGGGGGCAACTATGGCTACACCTTC	CASSRKGGNYGYTF
.	.	TRBJ2-1	TRBV6-5	TGTGCCAGCAGCCGCGACAGGTCGTCGGGCAATGAGCAGTTCTTC	CASSRDRSSGNEQFF
.	.	TRBJ1-1	TRBV6-1	TGTGCCAGCAGTGAAGTCGGGGGATGGGTTATGAACACTGAAGCTTTCTTT	CASSEVGGWVMNTEAFF
.	.	TRBJ2-3	TRBV28	TGTGCCAGCCGCCCTGGGGGGGGCGGGGGAGATACGCAGTATTTT	CASRPGGGGGDTQYF
.	.	TRBJ1-2	TRBV20-1	TGCAGTGCTCCACGAAGTTATACTACTGGCTACACCTTC	CSAPRSYTTGYTF
.	.	TRBJ1-2	TRBV4-3	TGCGCCAGCAGCCAAGAGAGACCCTATGGCTGCACCTTC	CASSQERPYGCTF
few	TRBD2	TRBJ2-1	TRBV5-6	TGTGCCAGCAGCCTCAAGGGTAGGGGACTAGCGGCTTACAATGAGCAGTTCTTC	CASSLKGRGLAAYNEQFF
.	TRBD2	TRBJ2-5	TRBV28	TGTGCCAGCAGTTTTGGGCTAGCGGGGGCCGGGACCCAGTACTTC	CASSFGLAGAGTQYF
.	.	TRBJ2-5	TRBV9	TGTGCCAGCTCTCGGCGGGGGCAAAAGACCCAGTACTTC	CASSRRGQKTQYF
.	.	TRBJ1-1	TRBV20-1	TGCAGTGCTAGAGATAAGGTACTACGTTTGAACACTGAAGCTTTCTTT	CSARDKVLRLNTEAFF
once	TRBD2	TRBJ2-4	TRBV29-1	TGCAGCGTCAGGGAGCGGGAGCAGTACTTC	CSVREREQYF
.	.	TRBJ2-3	TRBV5-5	TGTGCCAGCAGCTTGATAGGACACTCTAGCACAGATACGCAGTATTTT	CASSLIGHSSTDTQYF
.	.	TRBJ2-5	TRBV20-1	TGCAGTGCTAGAGTGAGGCAGATGGGAGTTAATGAGCAGTACTTC	CSARVRQMGVNEQYF
.	.	TRBJ1-5	TRBV11-2	TGTGCCAGCAGCACCGGCCGGGGACCTGGTCAGCCCCAGCATTTT	CASSTGRGPGQPQHF
.	.	TRBJ2-7	TRBV6-2/TRBV6-3	TGTGCCAGCAGCCGGGACATTCTCCACGAGCAGTACTTC	CASSRDILHEQYF
few	.	TRBJ2-5	TRBV4-3	TGCGCCAGCGGGACCTCGGCAGGGCGACAAGAGACCCAGTACTTC	CASGTSAGRQETQYF
once	.	TRBJ2-6	TRBV25-1	TGTGCCAGCAGTGAATATGGGGACCCTGGGGCCAACGTCCTGACTTTC	CASSEYGDPGANVLTF
.	TRBD2	TRBJ2-3	TRBV7-9	TGTGCCAGCAGCTTCCGGGACTATCGCACAGATACGCAGTATTTT	CASSFRDYRTDTQYF
many	.	TRBJ2-6	TRBV25-1	TGTGCCAGCAGTGGGACGGGCTCTGGGGCCAACGTCCTGACTTTC	CASSGTGSGANVLTF
few	TRBD1	TRBJ2-5	TRBV27	TGTGCCAGCAGTGATACCACAGGGGGTAGGGAGACCCAGTACTTC	CASSDTTGGRETQYF
.	.	TRBJ1-1	TRBV20-1	TGCAGTGCTCCCCTGAATCTTGCAGGTGAAGCTTTCTTT	CSAPLNLAGEAFF
.	.	TRBJ1-2	TRBV6-5	TGTGCCAGCGGTTACTCGATTCAGGCGGGGGTAGGCTACACCTTC	CASGYSIQAGVGYTF
.	.	TRBJ1-2	TRBV6-5	TGTGCCAGCAGCCTAGGGGTCGTCTTTAACTATGGCTACACCTTC	CASSLGVVFNYGYTF
.	TRBD1	TRBJ2-3	TRBV6-2/TRBV6-3	TGTGCCAGCGTGAAACAGGGGGCGGTGGATACGCAGTATTTT	CASVKQGAVDTQYF
.	.	TRBJ2-5	TRBV2	TGTGCCAGCAGTCCGGACCCTTCTGGGGAGACCCAGTACTTC	CASSPDPSGETQYF
.	.	TRBJ2-1	TRBV4-1	TGCGCCAGCAGCCAAGGGCCCGCGGATAACCCACGAGAGACCCAGTTCTTC	CASSQGPADNPRETQFF
.	.	TRBJ1-1	TRBV10-3	TGTGCCATCAGCTCTGAGGGGACCCCCAACACTGAAGCTTTCTTT	CAISSEGTPNTEAFF
.	TRBD2	TRBJ2-1	TRBV28	TGTGCCAGCAGTGACGGGGGACTATACAATGAGCAGTTCTTC	CASSDGGLYNEQFF
.	TRBD1	TRBJ1-2	TRBV18	TGTGCCAGCTCACCACCGGGGACAGGCAAACTTACTAACTATGGCTACACCTTC	CASSPPGTGKLTNYGYTF
.	TRBD1	TRBJ2-1	TRBV20-1	TGCAGTGCTAGAGATGAGTCCGGGACAGGGACCTCCTACAATGAGCAGTTCTTC	CSARDESGTGTSYNEQFF
.	.	TRBJ2-1	TRBV12-3/TRBV12-4	TGTGCCAGCAGTTATGGGGGATTCGCCTACAATGAGCAGTTCTTC	CASSYGGFAYNEQFF
.	.	TRBJ2-5	TRBV7-3	TGTGCCAGCAGCTCCGGAGGGGCGGGCTCCCGAGAGACCCAGTACTTC	CASSSGGAGSRETQYF
.	.	TRBJ2-7	TRBV3-1	TGTGCCAGCAGCCAAGTTCCCCAGTACAATGAGCAGTACTTC	CASSQVPQYNEQYF
.	TRBD2	TRBJ2-7	TRBV25-1	TGTGCCAGCAGTGATCCGGCGGGGGGAACTTACGAGCAGAACTTC	CASSDPAGGTYEQNF
few	TRBD1	TRBJ2-5	TRBV9	TGTGCCAGCTCCCCCGGGACAGGGGGCATGGAGACCCAGTACTTC	CASSPGTGGMETQYF
few	.	TRBJ2-5	TRBV20-1	TGCAGTCCTAGAGGACTGTACCAAGAGACCCAGTACTTC	CSPRGLYQETQYF
few	.	TRBJ2-6	TRBV28	TGTGCCAGCAGGCCCTCCAGGAGCTCTGGGGCCAACGTCCTGACTTTC	CASRPSRSSGANVLTF
.	.	TRBJ1-2	TRBV4-2	TGTGCCAGCAGCCAAGAATCCGCAGGGCTCTATGGCTACACCTTC	CASSQESAGLYGYTF
few	.	TRBJ1-2	TRBV7-2	TGTGCCAGCAGCCAACCGGGACGTTTTGGCTACACCTTC	CASSQPGRFGYTF
.	.	TRBJ2-1	TRBV6-2/TRBV6-3	TGTGCCAGCACCTCGAGCCATGAGCAGTTCTTC	CASTSSHEQFF
.	.	TRBJ2-5	TRBV5-1	TGCGCCAGCAGCTTGATGTCTAGCGTTCAAGAGACCCAGTACTTC	CASSLMSSVQETQYF
.	.	TRBJ2-7	TRBV20-1	TGCAGTGCTAGATCTGCCGCTCGGTTGGGGCTCGAGCAGTACTTC	CSARSAARLGLEQYF
.	TRBD1	TRBJ2-1	TRBV5-6	TGTGCCAGCAGCTTGCCCCGGACAGGGACCTACAATGAGCAGTTCTTC	CASSLPRTGTYNEQFF
.	TRBD1	TRBJ2-3	TRBV28	TGTGCCAGCAGTTTATCCGAGGGGGCGGCTCTCCTAACTAGCACAGATACGCAGTATTTT	CASSLSEGAALLTSTDTQYF
.	.	TRBJ2-5	TRBV7-9	TGTGCCAGCAGCTTGAGGTCCTCTAGGCAAGAGACCCAGTACTTC	CASSLRSSRQETQYF
few	.	TRBJ1-2	TRBV28	TGTGCCACCGTGGGACTGGGGGCCTATGGCTACACCTTC	CATVGLGAYGYTF
.	.	TRBJ1-4	TRBV7-9	TGTGCCAGCAGCCCCAATGCAGGGATGAGGTTTGAAAAACTGTTTTTT	CASSPNAGMRFEKLFF
.	.	TRBJ1-2	TRBV12-3/TRBV12-4	TGTGCCAGCAGGGTGAGGGGGGATGGCTACACCTTC	CASRVRGDGYTF
.	.	TRBJ2-5	TRBV12-3/TRBV12-4	TGTGCCAGCAGTCCCTCCTCCGGGCTCCCGGGCCAGTACTTC	CASSPSSGLPGQYF